This T cell receptor beta chain was sequenced during a study of TIL therapy for anti-PD-1-resistant metastatic lung cancer. About the research overall: Median patient age was 54, ranging roughly 35-85 years.

This clone was found a few times. Its antigen remains unknown. Germline V CDR1 and CDR2: SGHNT, YENEEA. CDR3 length: 13 residues. V lost 5 bases, J lost 5 bases, and 13 bases lay in between. Study findings and constraints: The baseline peripheral repertoire was partially replaced by infused TIL clonotypes that later decayed.

Described time point: pre-treatment sample, taken before nivolumab and TIL therapy. Patients were adults with stage 4 NSCLC. The libraries were made with immunoSEQ v3. Sequencing was performed with immunoSEQ multiplex PCR; in TCRdb, only in-frame clones are kept and a portion is missing. The profile shows 57,000 or so clones, around 86% of them singletons. Source: blood, taken at baseline. The clonotype was recovered from a person aged 25-85 years with non-small cell lung cancer. The rearrangement links TRBV11-3 to TRBJ2-7; no definite D call. DNA for the CDR3: TGTGCCAGCAGCGCAAGGCACTCTAACGAGCAGTACTTC. Protein: CASSARHSNEQYF.